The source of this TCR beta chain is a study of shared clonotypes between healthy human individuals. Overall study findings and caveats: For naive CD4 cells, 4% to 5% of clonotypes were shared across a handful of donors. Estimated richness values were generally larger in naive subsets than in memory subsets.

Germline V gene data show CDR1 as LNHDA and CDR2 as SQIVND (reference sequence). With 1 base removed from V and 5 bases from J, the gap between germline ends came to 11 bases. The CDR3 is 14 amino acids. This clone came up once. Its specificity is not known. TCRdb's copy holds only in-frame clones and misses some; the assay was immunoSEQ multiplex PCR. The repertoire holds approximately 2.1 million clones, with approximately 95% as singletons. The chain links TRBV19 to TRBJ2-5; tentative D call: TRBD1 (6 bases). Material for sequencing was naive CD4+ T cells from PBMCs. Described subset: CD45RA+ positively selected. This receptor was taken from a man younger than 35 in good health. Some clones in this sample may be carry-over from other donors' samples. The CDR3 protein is CASSIGQAAETQYF. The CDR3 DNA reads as TGTGCCAGTAGTATAGGACAGGCGGCCGAGACCCAGTACTTC.